One T cell receptor (beta chain) is described in this entry. Antigen: not known. CDR1 and CDR2 from the germline V gene are SGHRS and YFSETQ. The CDR3 is made up of 15 amino acids. Losses at the gene ends were 1 base for V and 4 bases for J; bases not matched to a gene: 4. TCRdb keeps only in-frame clones here, not all; method: immunoSEQ multiplex PCR. The data hold 200,000 to 250,000 clones, with over 80% observed a single time. The data belong to a study of cytomegalovirus exposure and HLA in healthy donors. General study findings and limits: According to the study, 150 to 200 TCR beta chains were cytomegalovirus-associated. There were a few CMV-associated chains whose specificity for CMV antigens was confirmed in vitro. Whilst most TCR sequences proved rare, a subset of public TCRs occurred across many donors. Published work reported that the classifier diagnosed cytomegalovirus status with high specificity and sensitivity.

The source is a woman between 25 and 40 years old in good health and CMV-seropositive. The V and J genes are TRBV5-1 and TRBJ2-3; the match to TRBD1 covers 9 bases. Sequencing was done on a sample of PBMCs. The CDR3 nucleotides read TGCGCCAGCAGCTTGTCGGGACAGGGTCCAGATACGCAGTATTTT. It codes for CASSLSGQGPDTQYF.